This T cell receptor beta chain was sequenced for a study of PD-1 blockade in classical Hodgkin lymphoma. Profiling relied on immunoSEQ multiplex PCR, and the TCRdb table lists in-frame clones only, not all of them. The repertoire holds about 94,000 clones, with 85% to 90% as singletons. The V gene lost 0 bases and the J gene lost 0 bases, with 3 bases spanning the gap. The CDR3 spans 15 residues. Germline values: CDR1 MDHEN, CDR2 SYDVKM. Relapse after autologous stem cell transplantation occurred in every patient, and brentuximab vedotin exposure varied. The chain employs TRBV28 and TRBJ2-6; D is unclear. Source: peripheral blood mononuclear cells (PBMCs), taken before the second cycle of nivolumab. The clonotype was recovered from a human donor with classical Hodgkin lymphoma. Here the CDR3 reads CASSLWGSGANVLTF. The CDR3 coding sequence is TGTGCCAGCAGTTTATGGGGCTCTGGGGCCAACGTCCTGACTTTC.